This T cell receptor beta chain was observed in a study of blood T cell repertoires in COVID-19. About the research overall: Material from acute and convalescent COVID-19 was sourced from the United States, Italy and Spain. Sources were T cells, B-cell-depleted T cells, or PBMCs; the material itself was cDNA or gDNA.

Authors' analysis steps: Nucleated cell counts were estimated from reference gene primer amplification. Sequenced by immunoSEQ multiplex PCR; TCRdb stores in-frame clones only, minus some. The D gene and trimming were derived from the DNA, and the V and J assignments and clone size from that table. Counted here are about 270,000 clones, 89% occurring once; the ten biggest clones make up 2% to 2.5%. The CDR3 consists of 14 residues. V was pared by 2 bases and J by 3 bases, with 11 bases between. CDR1 KGHSH and CDR2 LQKENI come from the germline V gene. The clonotype comes from a man aged 45-65 years with acute or convalescent COVID-19. Sequenced sample: peripheral blood. The chain has TRBV18 and TRBJ2-7; D is perhaps TRBD2 (6 bases). CDR3 sequence (DNA): TGTGCCAGCTCACCAGCTCTCGGGGGCTACGAGCAGTACTTC. Translation: CASSPALGGYEQYF.